The 32 T cell receptor beta chains below all came from one sample that was sequenced in a study of T cells after somatic rescue of genetic block. Method: immunoSEQ multiplex PCR; TCRdb's copy keeps in-frame clones and lacks some. The sample has some 90,000 clones, 85% to 90% seen once; the top ten hold roughly 1.5%. The material sequenced was peripheral blood mononuclear cells (PBMCs). These receptors originate from a woman under 30.

CDR3 nucleotide sequence: TGTGCCAGCAGCCCGAGACTAGCGGGAGGCCAAGAGACCCAGTACTTC. Its protein is CASSPRLAGGQETQYF. This chain joins TRBV5-4 and TRBJ2-5; 13 positions match TRBD2. CDR3 size: 16 residues. Trimming took 4 bases from V and 1 from J; bases not matched to a gene: 4. In germline, CDR1 is SGHNT, CDR2 YYREEE (reference sequence). The whole variable domain, filled in from reference TRBV5-4 and TRBJ2-5, reads ETGVTQSPTHLIKTRGQQVTLRCSSQSGHNTVSWYQQALGQGPQFIFQYYREEENGRGNFPPRFSGLQFPNYSSELNVNALELDDSALYLCASSPRLAGGQETQYFGPGTRLLVL.

The chain links TRBV28 to TRBJ2-1, with D tentatively TRBD1 (6 bases). V lost 3 bases to trimming and J lost 7 bases, with 13 bases between them. Germline V gene lookup returns CDR1 MDHEN and CDR2 SYDVKM. The CDR3 is made up of 14 amino acids. CDR3 protein: CASSLWQGSNEQFF. The CDR3 DNA reads as TGTGCCAGCAGTTTGTGGCAGGGGAGTAATGAGCAGTTCTTC.

The chain is built from TRBV5-5 and TRBJ2-3; 9 nucleotides align to TRBD1. Germline V gene data show CDR1 as SGHKS and CDR2 as YYEKEE (reference sequence). The CDR3 extends over 16 amino acids. The trim removed 4 bases at V and 6 bases at J, leaving 12 bases unmatched. CDR3 DNA sequence: TGTGCCAGCAGCACAGCGACAGGACAGGGGACCGATACGCAGTATTTT. It codes for CASSTATGQGTDTQYF. The variable domain in full, with the rest retrieved from reference TRBV5-5 and TRBJ2-3, is DAGVTQSPTHLIKTRGQQVTLRCSPISGHKSVSWYQQVLGQGPQFIFQYYEKEERGRGNFPDRFSARQFPNYSSELNVNALLLGDSALYLCASSTATGQGTDTQYFGPGTRLTVL.

The rearrangement uses TRBV28 and TRBJ1-5; possibly TRBD1 for D (6 bases). The CDR3 runs to 15 residues. CDR1 and CDR2 from the germline V gene are MDHEN and SYDVKM. Trimming removed 5 bases at V and 5 bases at J, with 16 bases between. The CDR3 loop is CASSTYQGIHQPQHF. In nucleotides, the CDR3 is TGTGCCAGCAGTACTTACCAGGGGATTCATCAGCCCCAGCATTTT.

The chain joins TRBV9 to TRBJ2-2; TRBD2 matches 7 bases. The germline V gene encodes CDR1 SGDLS and CDR2 YYNGEE. The CDR3 has 15 amino acids. V trimming: 4 bases; J trimming: 3 bases; junction bases outside the gene matches: 6. CDR3 sequence: CASSPTSYHTGELFF. Here the CDR3 DNA reads TGTGCCAGCAGCCCGACTAGCTACCACACCGGGGAGCTGTTTTTT.

The chain has TRBV14 and TRBJ2-1; the match to TRBD2 covers 9 bases. Per the germline V gene, CDR1 is SGHDN and CDR2 is FVKESK. This CDR3 contains 16 residues. Trimming took 4 bases from V and 0 from J; bases not matched to a gene: 4. CDR3 in amino acids: CASSRGSGSSYNEQFF. The CDR3 region has the DNA TGTGCCAGCAGCCGGGGTAGCGGGAGCTCCTACAATGAGCAGTTCTTC.

The chain is built from TRBV10-3 and TRBJ1-2; TRBD1 is a possible D gene (5 bases). Germline lookup yields CDR1 ENHRY and CDR2 SYGVKD. V was cut by 9 bases and J by 5 bases, with 22 bases left in between. This CDR3 spans 15 amino acids. The CDR3 sequence is CAIKPGLESEYGYTF. The CDR3 DNA sequence: TGTGCCATTAAACCGGGACTCGAATCCGAGTATGGCTACACCTTC.

This clone appeared once. The V call is TRBV7-9, the J call TRBJ2-6, with 9 bases lining up with TRBD1. V was pared by 5 bases and J by 4 bases, with 6 bases of the junction left unmatched. Germline V CDR1 and CDR2: SEHNR, FQNEAQ (reference sequence). There are 16 residues in the CDR3. The CDR3 bases are TGTGCCAGCAGCCTACGGACAGGGGACGGGGCCAACGTCCTGACTTTC. This codes for CASSLRTGDGANVLTF.

V usage is TRBV18 and J usage is TRBJ1-5; no clear D. Germline loops: CDR1 KGHSH, CDR2 LQKENI. The V end lost 3 bases, the J end lost 0 bases, and 9 bases lay between the germline ends. The CDR3 is 15 amino acids. CDR3 in amino acids: CASSPGPDSNQPQHF. The CDR3, as DNA: TGTGCCAGCTCACCCGGCCCAGATAGCAATCAGCCCCAGCATTTT.

This rearrangement joins TRBV14 to TRBJ2-6; weak D call: TRBD1 (5 bases). Germline V CDR1 and CDR2: SGHDN, FVKESK. The CDR3 spans 14 residues. V gave up 4 bases and J gave up 4 bases, with 8 bases separating them. CDR3 loop: CASSRGRGANVLTF. The CDR3, as DNA: TGTGCCAGCAGCCGGGGCAGGGGGGCCAACGTCCTGACTTTC. Full variable domain (rest looked up from reference TRBV14 and TRBJ2-6): EAGVTQFPSHSVIEKGQTVTLRCDPISGHDNLYWYRRVMGKEIKFLLHFVKESKQDESGMPNNRFLAERTGGTYSTLKVQPAELEDSGVYFCASSRGRGANVLTFGAGSRLTVL.

The gene calls are TRBV5-6 and TRBJ1-5; D is unresolved. V lost 1 base to trimming and J lost 4 bases, with 6 bases between them. Germline values: CDR1 SGHDT, CDR2 YYEEEE. The CDR3 contains 13 residues. The CDR3 bases are TGTGCCAGCAGCTTGAACCCGAATCAGCCCCAGCATTTT. Translated: CASSLNPNQPQHF.

The chain joins TRBV15 to TRBJ1-5; D is possibly TRBD1 (6 bases). From germline, CDR1 is LNHNV and CDR2 YYDKDF (reference sequence). V was cut by 5 bases and J by 3 bases, with 17 bases left in between. There are 16 residues in the CDR3. The CDR3 sequence is CATSPEMTGINQPQHF. CDR3 coding DNA: TGTGCCACCAGCCCCGAGATGACAGGTATCAATCAGCCCCAGCATTTT.

This clone was counted once. The chain employs TRBV28 and TRBJ1-4, with D possibly TRBD1 on 5 matching bases. V lost 3 bases and J 2 bases, leaving 10 bases between the germline ends. The CDR3 sequence is 15 residues long. CDR1 is MDHEN, CDR2 SYDVKM, per germline. CDR3 in DNA: TGTGCCAGCAGTTTCATCAGGGATACTAATGAAAAACTGTTTTTT. This codes for CASSFIRDTNEKLFF.

The chain uses TRBV5-1 and TRBJ2-2; TRBD2 matches at 9 bases. V dropped 2 bases and J dropped 4; count of bases not matched to a gene: 15. The CDR3 spans 19 residues. The germline gives CDR1 SGHRS, CDR2 YFSETQ. The CDR3 DNA sequence: TGCGCCAGCAGCTTTTATAGCGGGGGCCTCCAACTTCCCACCGGGGAGCTGTTTTTT. Its protein product is CASSFYSGGLQLPTGELFF. Full variable domain (missing parts from reference TRBV5-1 and TRBJ2-2): KAGVTQTPRYLIKTRGQQVTLSCSPISGHRSVSWYQQTPGQGLQFLFEYFSETQRNKGNFPGRFSGRQFSNSRSEMNVSTLELGDSALYLCASSFYSGGLQLPTGELFFGEGSRLTVL.

This clone was seen only a few times. The chain carries TRBV15 and TRBJ1-5; maybe TRBD1 (5 bases). V was trimmed by 0 bases and J by 1 base, leaving 7 bases between them. The CDR3 runs to 15 residues. Per the germline V gene, CDR1 is LNHNV and CDR2 is YYDKDF (reference sequence). This CDR3 reads CATSREGDSNQPQHF. DNA for the CDR3: TGTGCCACCAGCAGAGAAGGGGACAGCAATCAGCCCCAGCATTTT.

This chain joins TRBV6-6 and TRBJ1-2; the match to TRBD1 covers 9 bases. Germline V gene lookup returns CDR1 MNHNY and CDR2 SVGAGI (reference sequence). V shed 10 bases, J shed 3 bases, and the junction held 12 bases outside the gene matches. This CDR3 has 15 amino acids. The CDR3 here is CATMGQGFEDYGYTF. CDR3 nucleotides: TGTGCCACCATGGGACAGGGTTTCGAGGACTATGGCTACACCTTC.

The chain has TRBV6-1 and TRBJ2-7; 7 positions match TRBD2. The CDR3 covers 13 residues. Germline CDR1 reads MNHNS; CDR2 reads SASEGT. V was pared by 5 bases and J by 6 bases, with 7 bases of the junction left unmatched. CDR3 in DNA: TGTGCCAGCAGTTTCCCCTTAGCGGGCGAGCAGTACTTC. Amino acids: CASSFPLAGEQYF.

This rearrangement joins TRBV27 to TRBJ2-2, with 8 nucleotides matching TRBD2. Losses at the gene ends were 2 bases for V and 5 bases for J; bases not matched to a gene: 13. The CDR3 covers 18 residues. Germline values: CDR1 MNHEY, CDR2 SMNVEV (reference sequence). Here the CDR3 reads CASSLGKRELPGTGELFF. The DNA of the CDR3 is TGTGCCAGCAGTTTAGGTAAGCGGGAGCTTCCGGGGACCGGGGAGCTGTTTTTT.

The rearrangement joins TRBV14 to TRBJ2-7; D gene unclear. Germline V lookup: CDR1 SGHDN, CDR2 FVKESK. Trimming stripped 0 bases from V and 3 bases from J, with 6 bases between. This CDR3 is built from 13 residues. The CDR3 nucleotides read TGTGCCAGCAGCCAAGATACCAGCTACGAGCAGTACTTC. It encodes CASSQDTSYEQYF.

The J gene is TRBJ1-1, the V gene TRBV19; D may be TRBD1 (5 bases). The ends were cut back, 3 bases at V and 8 bases at J, with 16 bases in the middle. This CDR3 region has 14 residues. Germline V gene data show CDR1 as LNHDA and CDR2 as SQIVND (reference sequence). The CDR3, as DNA: TGTGCCAGTAGTATTAAATTCAGGGAGGGGGAAGCTTTCTTT. Translated, it gives CASSIKFREGEAFF.

This chain uses TRBV27 with TRBJ2-3, with unresolved D. This CDR3 is 16 amino acids long. The V and J ends lost 4 bases and 0 bases respectively, with 14 bases between them. Germline V CDR1 and CDR2: MNHEY, SMNVEV (reference sequence). For the CDR3, the DNA is TGTGCCAGCAGTTACGTGCCCGGGCAGAGCACAGATACGCAGTATTTT. This encodes CASSYVPGQSTDTQYF.

In nucleotides, the CDR3 is TGTGCCAGCATCTTCGGGGCGGGGAGTAGCAATCAGCCCCAGCATTTT. Translating gives CASIFGAGSSNQPQHF. This chain links TRBV6-6 with TRBJ1-5; TRBD1 might be the D (5 bases). This CDR3 has 16 residues. The V and J ends lost 7 bases and 0 bases respectively, with 16 bases between them. Germline-derived CDR1 and CDR2 are MNHNY and SVGAGI (reference sequence).

The sample holds one count of this clone. J is TRBJ2-5 and V is TRBV7-2, with 9 bases matching TRBD1. Germline trimming cut 4 bases from V and 5 bases from J; bases unmatched to any gene: 14. The CDR3 is 17 amino acids. CDR1 is SGHTA and CDR2 is FQGNSA in the germline V gene. The CDR3 loop is CASSSLPQFDRGETQYF. The CDR3 coding sequence is TGTGCCAGCAGCTCGCTCCCCCAATTTGACAGGGGGGAGACCCAGTACTTC.

The chain joins TRBV19 to TRBJ2-1; 7 nucleotides agree with TRBD1. This CDR3 has 16 amino acids. From germline, CDR1 is LNHDA and CDR2 SQIVND (reference sequence). V gave up 3 bases and J gave up 1 base; unmatched junction bases: 6. CDR3 sequence reads: CASSMAPGGSYNEQFF. The CDR3 DNA follows: TGTGCCAGTAGTATGGCCCCAGGGGGTTCCTACAATGAGCAGTTCTTC.

V usage is TRBV6-5 and J usage is TRBJ1-1; D not certain. Germline V gene lookup returns CDR1 MNHEY and CDR2 SVGAGI. The CDR3 extends over 15 amino acids. The V gene lost 1 base and the J gene lost 5 bases, with 14 bases spanning the gap. Here the CDR3 reads CASSYLDLMGTEAFF. The DNA for the CDR3 is TGTGCCAGCAGTTACTTGGACCTGATGGGGACTGAAGCTTTCTTT.

This clone was counted between two and nine times. At one boundary the junction diverges from the germline segment, which might be a read error. This rearrangement joins TRBV7-7 to TRBJ2-1; 11 positions match TRBD2. Germline CDR1 is SSHAT and CDR2 is FNYEAQ (reference sequence). The CDR3 length is 17 residues. The DNA for the CDR3 is TGTGCTAGCAGCCCCCTAGCGGGAGGCCCCAGAAAAAGTGAGCAGTTCTTC. Protein: CASSPLAGGPRKSEQFF.

The CDR3 nucleotides read TGTGCCAGCAGCCCACTGGTGGGGGCTTATCGAGGCGAGCAGTACTTC. Its protein product is CASSPLVGAYRGEQYF. The chain uses TRBV5-6 and TRBJ2-7, with D perhaps matching TRBD1 (6 bases). V was clipped by 4 bases and J by 6 bases, with 23 bases between them. CDR1 and CDR2 from the germline V gene are SGHDT and YYEEEE. The CDR3 spans 16 residues.

CDR3 bases: TGTGCCAGCAGCTTATGGGGGACTAGCGGGAGGGCCACCACAGATACGCAGTATTTT. This translates into CASSLWGTSGRATTDTQYF. The chain couples TRBV7-2 to TRBJ2-3; 16 bases are shared with TRBD2. The germline V gene has CDR1 SGHTA and CDR2 FQGNSA. This CDR3 spans 19 amino acids. The J segment lost 2 bases and the V segment lost 2 bases, leaving 7 bases of the junction unmatched.

CDR3 sequence: CASSGDRTGGSGFNEKLFF. CDR3 bases: TGTGCCAGCAGCGGCGACCGGACAGGGGGCAGCGGGTTTAATGAAAAACTGTTTTTT. V usage is TRBV9 and J usage is TRBJ1-4; 11 bases map to TRBD1. Germline CDR1 SGDLS, CDR2 YYNGEE. The CDR3 is 19 residues long. The ends lost 3 bases at V and 4 bases at J; junction bases unmatched: 14.

The gene calls are TRBV18 and TRBJ1-1, with a tentative D call TRBD1 (5 bases). The germline gives CDR1 KGHSH, CDR2 LQKENI. The CDR3 extends over 14 amino acids. V lost 3 bases and J 1 base, leaving 9 bases between the germline ends. CDR3 residues: CASSPQGGNTEAFF. For the CDR3, the DNA is TGTGCCAGCTCACCTCAGGGAGGGAACACTGAAGCTTTCTTT.

This CDR3 reads CASSEGGGNEKLFF. The CDR3 nucleotides are TGTGCCAGCAGCGAGGGCGGAGGGAATGAAAAACTGTTTTTT. The chain recombines TRBV28 with TRBJ1-4; D is uncertain. CDR1 is MDHEN and CDR2 is SYDVKM in the germline V gene. Trimming cost V 6 bases and J 5 bases, with 13 bases left between them. This CDR3 is built from 14 residues.

This chain joins TRBV5-6 and TRBJ2-7; no clear D. CDR1 is SGHDT and CDR2 is YYEEEE in the germline V gene. CDR3 length: 14 residues. Trimming left V 0 bases short and J 0 bases short, with 7 bases between. The CDR3 loop is CASSLAPGSYEQYF. Here the CDR3 DNA reads TGTGCCAGCAGCTTGGCACCAGGCTCCTACGAGCAGTACTTC.